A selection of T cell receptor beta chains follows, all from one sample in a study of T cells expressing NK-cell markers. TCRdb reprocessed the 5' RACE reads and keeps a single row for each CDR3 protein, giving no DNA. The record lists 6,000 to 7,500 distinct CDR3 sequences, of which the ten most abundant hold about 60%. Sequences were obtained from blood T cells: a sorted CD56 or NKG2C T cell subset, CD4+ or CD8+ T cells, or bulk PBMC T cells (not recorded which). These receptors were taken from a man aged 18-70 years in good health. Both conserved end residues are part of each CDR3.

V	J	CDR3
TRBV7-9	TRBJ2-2	CASSSGQGANTGELFF
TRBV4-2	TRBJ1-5	CASSQGPDRGFQPQHF
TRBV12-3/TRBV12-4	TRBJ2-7	CASRPSAGSYEQYF
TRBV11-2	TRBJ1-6	CASSLEGTGGSPLHF
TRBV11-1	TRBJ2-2	CASSRLAGNTGELFF
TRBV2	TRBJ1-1	CASTAYFGPGTDTEAFF
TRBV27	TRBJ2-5	CASSFAGAQETQYF
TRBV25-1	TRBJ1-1	CASRGTSNTEAFF
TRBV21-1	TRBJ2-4	CASSNPTSGGACIQYF
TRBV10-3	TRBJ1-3	CATSDRGSSGNTIYF
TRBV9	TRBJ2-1	CASSVSGNEQFF
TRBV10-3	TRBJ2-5	CAISDPPGLAGGETQYF
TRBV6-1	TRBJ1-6	CASTDRENSPLHF
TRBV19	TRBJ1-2	CASSTTGGINYGYTF
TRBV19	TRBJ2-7	CASSMDFPAGSYEQYF
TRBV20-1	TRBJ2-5	CSARGGTSGLMETQYF
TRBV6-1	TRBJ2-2	CASTLHSGGAGELFF
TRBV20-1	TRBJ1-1	CSALEHRGGNTEAFF
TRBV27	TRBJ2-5	CASSLSGIETQYF
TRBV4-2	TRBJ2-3	CASSQLGLAGGHTQYF
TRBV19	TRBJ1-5	CASSGNREAQPQHF
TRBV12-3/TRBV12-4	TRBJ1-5	CASSFLRGPYSNQPQHF
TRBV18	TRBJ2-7	CASSPPEVGYEQYF